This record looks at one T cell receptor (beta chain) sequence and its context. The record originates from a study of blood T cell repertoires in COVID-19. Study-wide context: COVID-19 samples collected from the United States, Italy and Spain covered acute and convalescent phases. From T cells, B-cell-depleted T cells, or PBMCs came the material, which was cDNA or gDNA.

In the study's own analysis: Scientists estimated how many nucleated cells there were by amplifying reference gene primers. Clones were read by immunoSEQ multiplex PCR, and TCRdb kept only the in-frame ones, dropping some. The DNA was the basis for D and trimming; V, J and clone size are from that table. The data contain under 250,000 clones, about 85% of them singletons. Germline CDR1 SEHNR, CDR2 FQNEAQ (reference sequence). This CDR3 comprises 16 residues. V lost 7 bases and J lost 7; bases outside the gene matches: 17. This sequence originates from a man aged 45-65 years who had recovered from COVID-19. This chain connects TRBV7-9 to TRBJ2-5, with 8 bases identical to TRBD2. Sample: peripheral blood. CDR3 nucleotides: TGTGCCAGCACCTTCGGGAAAGCGGGAGAAAAGGTGACCCAGTACTTC. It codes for CASTFGKAGEKVTQYF.